This record concerns one T cell receptor (beta chain) sequence. Its antigen has not been determined. Per-base qualities were not stored, and no clone one base away is much larger. V is cut back by 4 bases and J by 0 bases, with 6 bases in the junction unmatched. CDR1 and CDR2 are drawn from the germline V gene: SGHTA, FQGNSA. The CDR3 goes from the cysteine to the phenylalanine over 18 residues. Solely the CDR3 DNA is kept, with 54 bases framed from the first base. Collaborating institutions collected whole blood in K2EDTA tubes following their own protocols. Collaborator samples were shipped for TCRbeta analysis as frozen whole blood, isolated PBMCs, or DNA extracted from either sample type. The record originates from a study of blood T cell repertoires in COVID-19 (TCRdb year 2020). With regard to the full study: Collaborator samples came from the United States, Italy and Spain and covered acute and convalescent phases of COVID-19. Samples were obtained from the ongoing ImmuneRACE study (first 160 participants) and from 950 to 1,500 subjects provided by 6 global collaborators. The dataset comprised deeply sampled blood TCRbeta repertoires from subjects exposed to, actively infected with, or recovered from COVID-19. A de-identified subject ID, COVID-19 status, age in years and sex were almost always included in the sample metadata. A freely available public database, intended as a resource for researchers studying the immune response to SARS-CoV-2, is where the repertoires were released. HLA class I and class II types, where available, came from metadata supplied by the sample provider rather than from assay-based typing. The material from the prospective study consisted of cDNA or gDNA derived from T cells, B-cell-depleted T cells, or PBMCs. What the work shows at the level of the full study, not this receptor alone: The quantity of clinical and demographic metadata differed by source and by participant and was supplied without curation.

TCRbeta CDR3 regions were amplified from genomic DNA using the immunoSEQ Assay, a bias-controlled multiplex PCR. The study's own analysis went as follows. The number of nucleated cells in each sample was estimated by amplification of reference gene primers within the assay. To quantify the absolute abundance of each unique TCRbeta CDR3 rearrangement, sequence reads were collapsed and filtered. For each sample, productive Simpson clonality was calculated by taking the square root of Simpson's diversity index across productive rearrangements. Imported from immuneACCESS, the table was reduced by TCRdb to in-frame sequences with V and J called. These copies leave out some clones; in studies compared against another copy, an unresolved V gene accounts for under half, and the cause of the remainder is not known. V and J calls and clone size are copied from that table; D and trimming were computed from the DNA. This sample comprises about 100,000 clones, 75% to 95% of them detected only once. Under 6.5% of the sample goes to the ten largest clones.

The clonotype originates from a human donor in a cohort sampled during active COVID-19. The chain joins TRBV7-2 to TRBJ2-1; 13 nucleotides in the junction match TRBD2. The sequenced material came from peripheral blood. The CDR3 region has the sequence CASSSKRTSGSSYNEQFF. The nucleotide sequence reads TGTGCCAGCAGCTCCAAACGGACTAGCGGGAGCTCCTACAATGAGCAGTTCTTC.